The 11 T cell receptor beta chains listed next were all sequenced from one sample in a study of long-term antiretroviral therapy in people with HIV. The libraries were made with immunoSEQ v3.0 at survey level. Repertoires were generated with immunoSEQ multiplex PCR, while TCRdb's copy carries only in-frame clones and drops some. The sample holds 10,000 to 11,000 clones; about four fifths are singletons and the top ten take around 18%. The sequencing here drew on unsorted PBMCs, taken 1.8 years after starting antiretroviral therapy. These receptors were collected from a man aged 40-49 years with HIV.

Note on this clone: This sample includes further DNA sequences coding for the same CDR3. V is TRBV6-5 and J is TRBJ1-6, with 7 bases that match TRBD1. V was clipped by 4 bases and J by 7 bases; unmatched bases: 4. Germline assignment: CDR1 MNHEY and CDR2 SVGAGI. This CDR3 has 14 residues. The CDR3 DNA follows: TGTGCCAGCAGTTCCGGGACAGACAATTCACCCCTCCACTTT. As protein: CASSSGTDNSPLHF.

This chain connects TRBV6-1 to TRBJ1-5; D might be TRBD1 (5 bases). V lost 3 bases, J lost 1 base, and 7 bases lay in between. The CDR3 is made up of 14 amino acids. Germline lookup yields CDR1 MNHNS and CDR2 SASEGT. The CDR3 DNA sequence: TGTGCCAGCAGTGAGGGGGAGAGCAATCAGCCCCAGCATTTT. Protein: CASSEGESNQPQHF.

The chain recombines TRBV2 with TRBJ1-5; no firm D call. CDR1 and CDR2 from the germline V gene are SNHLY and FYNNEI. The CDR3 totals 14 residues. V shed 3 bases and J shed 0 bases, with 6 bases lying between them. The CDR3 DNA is TGTGCCAGCAGTGACGGGGATAGCAATCAGCCCCAGCATTTT. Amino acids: CASSDGDSNQPQHF.

CDR3 region: CASSQDGRPGQPQHF. The CDR3 DNA sequence: TGTGCCAGCAGCCAAGACGGCAGGCCTGGGCAGCCCCAGCATTTT. The chain recombines TRBV4-2 with TRBJ1-5; no clear D. V was cut by 0 bases and J by 7 bases, with 13 bases left in between. The germline V gene encodes CDR1 LGHNA and CDR2 YNFKEQ. The CDR3 sequence is 15 residues long.

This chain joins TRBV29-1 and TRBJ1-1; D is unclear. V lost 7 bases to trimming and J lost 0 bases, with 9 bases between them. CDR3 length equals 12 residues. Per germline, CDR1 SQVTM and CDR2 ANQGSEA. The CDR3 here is CSADIMNTEAFF. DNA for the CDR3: TGCAGCGCTGACATCATGAACACTGAAGCTTTCTTT. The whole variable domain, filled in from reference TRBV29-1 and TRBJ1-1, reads SAVISQKPSRDICQRGTSLTIQCQVDSQVTMMFWYRQQPGQSLTLIATANQGSEATYESGFVIDKFPISRPNLTFSTLTVSNMSPEDSSIYLCSADIMNTEAFFGQGTRLTVV.

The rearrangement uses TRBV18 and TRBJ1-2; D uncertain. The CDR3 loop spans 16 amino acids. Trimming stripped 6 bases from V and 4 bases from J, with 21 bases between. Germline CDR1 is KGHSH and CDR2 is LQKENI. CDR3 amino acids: CASSYSSTDYVYGYTF. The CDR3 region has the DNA TGTGCCAGCTCCTACTCTTCTACGGATTATGTCTATGGCTACACCTTC.

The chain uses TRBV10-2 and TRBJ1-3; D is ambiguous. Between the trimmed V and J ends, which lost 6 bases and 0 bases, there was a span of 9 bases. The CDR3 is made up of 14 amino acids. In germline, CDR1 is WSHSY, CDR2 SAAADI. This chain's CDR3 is CASSLTDSGNTIYF. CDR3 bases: TGCGCCAGCAGCTTGACCGACTCTGGAAACACCATATATTTT.

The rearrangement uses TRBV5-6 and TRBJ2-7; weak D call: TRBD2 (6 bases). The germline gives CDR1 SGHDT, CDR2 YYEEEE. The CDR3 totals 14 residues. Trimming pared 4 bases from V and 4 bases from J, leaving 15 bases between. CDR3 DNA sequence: TGTGCCAGCAGCCCGGGTGGGGGGTCATACGAGCAGTACTTC. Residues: CASSPGGGSYEQYF.

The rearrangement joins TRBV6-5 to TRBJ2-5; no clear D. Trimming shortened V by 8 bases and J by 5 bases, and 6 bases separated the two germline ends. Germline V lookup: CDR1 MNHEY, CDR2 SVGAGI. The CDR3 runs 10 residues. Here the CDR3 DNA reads TGTGCCAGCGGACGGGAGACCCAGTACTTC. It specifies CASGRETQYF.

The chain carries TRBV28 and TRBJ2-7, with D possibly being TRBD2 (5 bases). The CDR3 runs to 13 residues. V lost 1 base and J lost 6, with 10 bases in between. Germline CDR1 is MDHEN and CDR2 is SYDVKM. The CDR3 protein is CASSLFRAGEQYF. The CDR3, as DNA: TGTGCCAGCAGTTTATTTCGGGCGGGCGAGCAGTACTTC.

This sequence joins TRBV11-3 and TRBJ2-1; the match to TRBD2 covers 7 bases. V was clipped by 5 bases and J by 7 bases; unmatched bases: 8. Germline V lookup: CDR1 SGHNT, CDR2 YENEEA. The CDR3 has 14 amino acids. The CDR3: CASSGGEAWNEQFF. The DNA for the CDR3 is TGTGCCAGCAGCGGGGGGGAGGCTTGGAATGAGCAGTTCTTC.